This T cell receptor beta chain was recorded in a study of shared clonotypes between healthy human individuals. The authors divided CD4+ cells into CD45RA+ naive and CD45RA-negative memory subsets. General study points: Generation probabilities were higher for clonotypes shared across all four sorted-subset donors than for unshared ones.

The CDR3 is made up of 12 amino acids. Trimming removed 2 bases at V and 11 bases at J, with 10 bases between. Germline CDR1 and CDR2: MDHEN and SYDVKM. Genomic DNA belonging to each subset was distributed in equal measure over several immunoSEQ plates. Measured with immunoSEQ multiplex PCR; TCRdb has only the in-frame clones, and not every one. The table lists more than 400,000 clones, 90% to 96% of them singletons. With regard to this clone: Its antigen is not identified.

The chain uses TRBV28 and TRBJ2-1; perhaps TRBD1 as D (6 bases). This sequence was found in a woman younger than 45 in good health. The sequencing input was naive CD4+ T cells sorted from blood. This sample's subset: CD45RA+ positively selected. The CDR3 coding sequence is TGTGCCAGCAGTTTAGGACAGCCCAAGCAGTTCTTC. As protein: CASSLGQPKQFF.